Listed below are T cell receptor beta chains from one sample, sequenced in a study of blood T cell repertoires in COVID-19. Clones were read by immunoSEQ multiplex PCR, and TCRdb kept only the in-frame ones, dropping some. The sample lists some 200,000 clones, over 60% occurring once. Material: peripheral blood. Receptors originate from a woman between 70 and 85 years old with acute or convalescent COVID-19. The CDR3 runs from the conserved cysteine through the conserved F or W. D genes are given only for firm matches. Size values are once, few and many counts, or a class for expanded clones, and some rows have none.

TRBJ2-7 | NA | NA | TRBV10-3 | CAVGPESGEQYF | TGTGCCGTAGGGCCCGAGAGCGGCGAGCAGTACTTC
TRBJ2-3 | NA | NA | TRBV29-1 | CSVVLETQYF | TGCAGCGTTGTATTAGAGACGCAGTATTTT
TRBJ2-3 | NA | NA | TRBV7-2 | CASSLVFGTQYF | TGTGCCAGCAGCTTAGTCTTCGGTACGCAGTATTTT
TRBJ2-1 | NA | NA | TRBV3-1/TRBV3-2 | CASSQRGEQFF | TGTGCCAGCAGCCAACGGGGTGAGCAGTTCTTC
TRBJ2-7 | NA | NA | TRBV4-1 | CASSQEISISYEQYF | TGCGCCAGCAGCCAAGAAATTTCCATTTCCTACGAGCAGTACTTC
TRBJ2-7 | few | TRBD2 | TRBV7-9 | CASSLGTRGHEQYF | TGTGCCAGCAGCTTAGGGACTAGAGGTCACGAGCAGTACTTC
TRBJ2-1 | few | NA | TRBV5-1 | CASSLVRNNEQFF | TGCGCCAGCAGCTTGGTCAGGAACAATGAGCAGTTCTTC
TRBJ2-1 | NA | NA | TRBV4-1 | CASSQAAGVEQFF | TGCGCCAGCAGCCAAGCGGCGGGTGTGGAGCAGTTCTTC
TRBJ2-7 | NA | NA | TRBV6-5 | CASMRSGGAYEQYF | TGTGCCAGCATGAGGTCAGGAGGGGCCTACGAGCAGTACTTC
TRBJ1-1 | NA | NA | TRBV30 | CAWTRGRGSTEAFF | TGTGCCTGGACCCGTGGCAGGGGTAGCACTGAAGCTTTCTTT
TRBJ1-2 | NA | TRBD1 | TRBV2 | CASSDLRQGTSGYTF | TGTGCCAGCAGTGACTTGAGACAGGGGACTTCTGGCTACACCTTC
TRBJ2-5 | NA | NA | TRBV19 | CASSSVAETQYF | TGTGCCAGTAGTTCGGTCGCAGAGACCCAGTACTTC
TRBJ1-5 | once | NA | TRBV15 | CATSRDHPGRQSNQPQHF | TGTGCCACCAGCAGAGATCACCCAGGGAGGCAGAGCAATCAGCCCCAGCATTTT
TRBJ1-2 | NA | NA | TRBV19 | CASSSVLGGNYGYTF | TGTGCCAGTAGCTCCGTTCTCGGAGGGAACTATGGCTACACCTTC
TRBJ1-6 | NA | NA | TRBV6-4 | CASSARTEDSPLHF | TGTGCCAGCAGTGCTAGGACGGAGGATTCACCCCTCCACTTT
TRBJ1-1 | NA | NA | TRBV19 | CASSMGPQAEAFF | TGTGCCAGTAGTATGGGGCCTCAGGCCGAAGCTTTCTTT
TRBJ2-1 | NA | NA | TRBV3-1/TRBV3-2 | CASSPRMIAYSVNEQFF | TGTGCCAGCAGCCCAAGAATGATAGCGTACAGTGTCAATGAGCAGTTCTTC
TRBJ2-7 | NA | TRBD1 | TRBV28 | CASSRGGTGDYEQYF | TGTGCCAGCAGCCGGGGGGGGACAGGGGACTACGAGCAGTACTTC
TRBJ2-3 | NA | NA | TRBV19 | CASSIQGAGTDTQYF | TGTGCCAGTAGTATTCAAGGGGCGGGCACAGATACGCAGTATTTT
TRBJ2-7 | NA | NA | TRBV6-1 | CASSDPARDSIYEQYF | TGTGCCAGCAGTGACCCAGCTCGGGATTCTATCTACGAGCAGTACTTC
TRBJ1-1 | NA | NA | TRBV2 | CASSRIDSEAFF | TGTGCCAGCAGTCGGATAGACTCTGAAGCTTTCTTT
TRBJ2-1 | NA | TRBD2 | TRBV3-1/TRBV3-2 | CASSQAESTSGRAGFGSYNEQFF | TGTGCCAGCAGCCAAGCCGAATCGACTAGCGGGAGGGCCGGGTTTGGGTCCTACAATGAGCAGTTCTTC
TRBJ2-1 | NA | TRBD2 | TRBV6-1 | CASSVRRGLAGIGGEQFF | TGTGCCAGCAGTGTCCGGAGGGGACTAGCGGGAATAGGGGGTGAGCAGTTCTTC
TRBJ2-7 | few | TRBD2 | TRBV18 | CASSPPLPEREDSYEQYF | TGTGCCAGCTCACCACCGTTACCCGAGCGGGAGGACTCCTACGAGCAGTACTTC
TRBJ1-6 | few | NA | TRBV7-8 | CASRDGGSPLHF | TGTGCCAGCAGAGATGGGGGCTCACCCCTCCACTTT
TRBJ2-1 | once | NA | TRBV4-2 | CASSLRGLSSYNEQFF | TGTGCCAGCAGTCTCCGCGGGTTGAGCTCCTACAATGAGCAGTTCTTC